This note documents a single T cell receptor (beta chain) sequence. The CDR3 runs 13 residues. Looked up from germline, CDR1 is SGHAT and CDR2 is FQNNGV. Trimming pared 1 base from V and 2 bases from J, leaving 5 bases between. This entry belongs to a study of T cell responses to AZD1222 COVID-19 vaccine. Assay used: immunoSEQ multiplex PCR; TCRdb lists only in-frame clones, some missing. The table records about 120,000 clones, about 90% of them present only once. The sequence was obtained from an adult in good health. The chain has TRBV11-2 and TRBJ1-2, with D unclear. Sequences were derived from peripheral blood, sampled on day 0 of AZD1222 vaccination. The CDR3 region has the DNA TGTGCCAGCAGCTTAGGTCTGAACTATGGCTACACCTTC. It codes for CASSLGLNYGYTF. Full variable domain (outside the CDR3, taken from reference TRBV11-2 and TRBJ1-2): EAGVAQSPRYKIIEKRQSVAFWCNPISGHATLYWYQQILGQGPKLLIQFQNNGVVDDSQLPKDRFSAERLKGVDSTLKIQPAKLEDSAVYLCASSLGLNYGYTFGSGTRLTVV.